The entry below gives a single TCR beta chain sequence along with its context. Libraries were prepared by immunoSEQ multiplex PCR; TCRdb keeps only in-frame clonotypes and omits some of them. Altogether roughly 71,000 clones are present, 80% to 95% being singletons, with the ten largest covering roughly 0.33%. This record comes from a study of technical replicates of blood from a handful of donors. The CDR3 has 17 amino acids. The ends were cut back, 5 bases at V and 0 bases at J, with 17 bases in the middle. Germline V CDR1 and CDR2: SGHTA, FQGNSA. Material for sequencing was T cells isolated from PBMCs. The sequence came from a human donor in good health. The V call is TRBV7-2, the J call TRBJ2-1; no clear D. CDR3 nucleotides: TGTGCCAGCAGCCCGCTAGGTGAGCGCAGCTCCTACAATGAGCAGTTCTTC. As protein: CASSPLGERSSYNEQFF.